The present T cell receptor beta chain was sequenced within a study of CD8 T cells in ankylosing spondylitis. Regarding the study as a whole: Roughly eight highly homologous variants made up a TCR beta motif that seemed to typify ankylosing spondylitis blood. As reported, disease-linked clones showed significant enrichment in matched ankylosing spondylitis synovial fluid. Prior work had noted some motif variants in reactive arthritis blood and synovial fluid.

Quantitative molecular-barcoded 5'-RACE generated the TCR beta libraries. Each CDR3 protein is one row after TCRdb ran MiXCR on the 5' RACE reads. The sample yields a few hundred thousand distinct CDR3 sequences, under 25% seen once. At least ten counts were recorded for this clonotype. Its matching antigen is unknown. The CDR3 covers 14 residues. The ends were cut back, 2 bases at V and 2 bases at J, with 7 bases in the middle. Sequences were obtained from blood, either unsorted or a sorted T cell fraction (not recorded which). The clonotype originates from a female donor with ankylosing spondylitis or in good health (not recorded which). V is TRBV12-3 or TRBV12-4 and J is TRBJ1-5; D remains ambiguous. The CDR3: CASSLSGGNQPQHF. The CDR3 coding sequence is TGTGCCAGCAGTTTATCGGGAGGCAATCAGCCCCAGCATTTT.